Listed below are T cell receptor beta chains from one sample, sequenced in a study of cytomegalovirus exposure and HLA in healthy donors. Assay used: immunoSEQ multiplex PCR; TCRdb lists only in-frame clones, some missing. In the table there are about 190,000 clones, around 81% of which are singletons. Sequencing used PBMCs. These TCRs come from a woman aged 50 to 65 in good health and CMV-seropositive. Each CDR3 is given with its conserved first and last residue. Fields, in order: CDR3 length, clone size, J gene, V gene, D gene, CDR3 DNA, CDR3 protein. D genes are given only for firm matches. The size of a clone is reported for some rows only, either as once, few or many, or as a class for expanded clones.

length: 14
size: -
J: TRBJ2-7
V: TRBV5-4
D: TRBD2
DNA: TGTGCCAGCAGCCTCGGGACTAGCGGGGGCGAGCAGTACTTC
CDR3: CASSLGTSGGEQYF

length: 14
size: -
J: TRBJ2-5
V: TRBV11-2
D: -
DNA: TGTGCCAGCAGCTTAGATGCAGGGGATGGGACCCAGTACTTC
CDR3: CASSLDAGDGTQYF

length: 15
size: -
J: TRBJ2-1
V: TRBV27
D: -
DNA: TGTGCCAGCAGTTTATCCCCCGCTCAGAACAATGAGCAGTTCTTC
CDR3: CASSLSPAQNNEQFF

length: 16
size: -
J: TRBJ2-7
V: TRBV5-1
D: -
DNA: TGCGCCAGCAGCTTGGAGGGGGGGGCGTCTACCTACGAGCAGTACTTC
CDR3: CASSLEGGASTYEQYF

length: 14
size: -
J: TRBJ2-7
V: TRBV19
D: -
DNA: TGTGCCAGTAGTATAGGGGCAGCCTCCTACGAGCAGTACTTC
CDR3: CASSIGAASYEQYF

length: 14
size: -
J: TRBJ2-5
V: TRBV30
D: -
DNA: TGTGCCGGAAGCTCGGACAGCCGTGTTGAGACCCAGTACTTC
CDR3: CAGSSDSRVETQYF

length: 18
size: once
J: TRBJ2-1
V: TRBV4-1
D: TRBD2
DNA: TGCGCCAGCAGCCGGCGTAGGGGACTAGCGGATACCTACAATGAGCAGTTCTTC
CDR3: CASSRRRGLADTYNEQFF

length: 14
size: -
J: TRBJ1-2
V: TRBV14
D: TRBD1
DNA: TGTGCCAGCAGCCGCCGACAGGGAGACTATGGCTACACCTTC
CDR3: CASSRRQGDYGYTF

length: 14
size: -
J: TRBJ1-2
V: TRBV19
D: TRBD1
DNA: TGTGCCAGTAGTCCCGGACAGGGTAACTATGGCTACACCTTC
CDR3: CASSPGQGNYGYTF

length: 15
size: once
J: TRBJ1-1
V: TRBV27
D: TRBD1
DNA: TGTGCCAGCAGTTTTCGACAGGGGGCGAGCACTGAAGCTTTCTTT
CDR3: CASSFRQGASTEAFF

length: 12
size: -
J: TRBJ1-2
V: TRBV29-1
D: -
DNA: TGCAGCGTTCCGACAGTGTCGTATGGCTACACCTTC
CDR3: CSVPTVSYGYTF